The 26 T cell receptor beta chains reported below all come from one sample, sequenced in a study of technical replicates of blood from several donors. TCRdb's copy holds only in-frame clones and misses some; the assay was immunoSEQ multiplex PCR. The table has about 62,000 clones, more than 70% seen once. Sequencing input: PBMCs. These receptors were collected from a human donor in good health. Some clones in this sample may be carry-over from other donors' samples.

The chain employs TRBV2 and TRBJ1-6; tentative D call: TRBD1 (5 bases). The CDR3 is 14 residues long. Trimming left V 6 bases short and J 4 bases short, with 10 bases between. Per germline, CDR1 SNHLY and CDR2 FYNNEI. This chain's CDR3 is CASSLDTYNSPLHF. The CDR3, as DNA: TGTGCCAGCAGCTTGGACACTTATAATTCACCCCTCCACTTT. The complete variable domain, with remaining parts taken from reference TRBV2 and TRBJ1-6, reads EPEVTQTPSHQVTQMGQEVILRCVPISNHLYFYWYRQILGQKVEFLVSFYNNEISEKSEIFDDQFSVERPDGSNFTLKIRSTKLEDSAMYFCASSLDTYNSPLHFGNGTRLTVT.

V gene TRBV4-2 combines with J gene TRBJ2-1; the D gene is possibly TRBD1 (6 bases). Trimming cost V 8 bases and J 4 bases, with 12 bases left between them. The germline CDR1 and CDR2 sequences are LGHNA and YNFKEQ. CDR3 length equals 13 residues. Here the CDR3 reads CASGRDNYNEQFF. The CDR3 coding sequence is TGTGCCAGCGGTCGGGACAATTACAATGAGCAGTTCTTC.

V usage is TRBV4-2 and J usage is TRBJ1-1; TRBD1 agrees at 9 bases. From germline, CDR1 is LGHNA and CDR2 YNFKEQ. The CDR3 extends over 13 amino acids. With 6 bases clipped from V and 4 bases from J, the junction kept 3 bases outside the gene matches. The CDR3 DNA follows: TGTGCCAGCAGTCCGGACAGGGGCACTGAAGCTTTCTTT. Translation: CASSPDRGTEAFF.

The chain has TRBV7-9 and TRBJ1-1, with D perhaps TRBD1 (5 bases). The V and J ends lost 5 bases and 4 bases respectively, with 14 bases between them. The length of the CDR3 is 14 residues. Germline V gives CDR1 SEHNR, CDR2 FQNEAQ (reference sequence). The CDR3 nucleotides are TGTGCCAGCAGCCGGGGGGACGGCTTCACTGAAGCTTTCTTT. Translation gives CASSRGDGFTEAFF.

The CDR3 protein is CASSSTSVGQFSYEQYF. The CDR3 coding sequence is TGCGCCAGCAGCTCAACTTCTGTGGGGCAGTTCTCCTACGAGCAGTACTTC. The chain joins TRBV4-1 to TRBJ2-7, with a possible D match to TRBD1 (5 bases). Deletions cut 5 bases from V and 0 bases from J, with 20 bases between. Germline lookup yields CDR1 MGHRA and CDR2 YSYEKL. This CDR3 has 17 amino acids.

The CDR3: CASSLARRPGEETQYF. The CDR3 DNA is TGCGCCAGCAGCTTGGCGCGGCGGCCGGGGGAAGAGACCCAGTACTTC. J is TRBJ2-5 and V is TRBV5-1; the D gene is possibly TRBD2 (6 bases). Trimming pared 0 bases from V and 3 bases from J, leaving 15 bases between. Germline V lookup: CDR1 SGHRS, CDR2 YFSETQ. The CDR3 totals 16 residues.

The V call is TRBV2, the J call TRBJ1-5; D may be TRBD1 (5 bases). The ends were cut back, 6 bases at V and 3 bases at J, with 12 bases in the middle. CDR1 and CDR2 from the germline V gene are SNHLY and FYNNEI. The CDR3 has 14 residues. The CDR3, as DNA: TGTGCCAGCAGCCAGGAGGGGAACAATCAGCCCCAGCATTTT. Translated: CASSQEGNNQPQHF.

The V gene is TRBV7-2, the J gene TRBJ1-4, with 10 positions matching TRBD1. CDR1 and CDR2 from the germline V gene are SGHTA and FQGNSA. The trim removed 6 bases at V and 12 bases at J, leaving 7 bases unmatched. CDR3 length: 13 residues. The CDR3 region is CASSRDRGNELFF. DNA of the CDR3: TGTGCCAGCAGTCGGGACAGGGGAAATGAACTGTTTTTT.

The CDR3 bases are TGTGCTAGTGGTTTGGCAGGGTTGGGGACCGGGGAGCTGTTTTTT. Amino acid sequence: CASGLAGLGTGELFF. The chain uses TRBV12-5 and TRBJ2-2; D might be TRBD1 (5 bases). The ends were cut back, 1 base at V and 5 bases at J, with 11 bases in the middle. The CDR3 runs 15 residues. Germline V gene data show CDR1 as LGHNT and CDR2 as FRNRAP.

The CDR3 region has the DNA TGTGCCAGCAGCCCACCGGGAATTTATGGCTACACCTTC. This encodes CASSPPGIYGYTF. V is TRBV7-2 and J is TRBJ1-2; D is unclear. In germline, CDR1 is SGHTA, CDR2 FQGNSA. The V and J ends lost 5 bases and 5 bases respectively, with 12 bases between them. There are 13 residues in the CDR3.

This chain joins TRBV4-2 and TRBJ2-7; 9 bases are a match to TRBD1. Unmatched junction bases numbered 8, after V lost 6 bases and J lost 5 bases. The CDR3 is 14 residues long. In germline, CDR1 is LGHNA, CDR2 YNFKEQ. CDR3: CASSLGTGSDEQYF. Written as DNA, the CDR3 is TGTGCCAGCAGTCTAGGGACAGGGAGTGACGAGCAGTACTTC.

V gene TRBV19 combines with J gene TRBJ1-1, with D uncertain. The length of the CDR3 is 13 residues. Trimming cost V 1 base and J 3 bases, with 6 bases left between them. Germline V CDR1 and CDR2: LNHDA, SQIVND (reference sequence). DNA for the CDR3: TGTGCCAGTAGTATAGCCAGTTACACTGAAGCTTTCTTT. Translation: CASSIASYTEAFF.

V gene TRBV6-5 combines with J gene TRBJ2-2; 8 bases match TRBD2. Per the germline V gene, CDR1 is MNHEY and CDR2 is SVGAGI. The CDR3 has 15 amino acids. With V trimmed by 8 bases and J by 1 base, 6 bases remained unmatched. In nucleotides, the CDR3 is TGTGCCAGCCGGGGGAGCGGGAGGAACACCGGGGAGCTGTTTTTT. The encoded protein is CASRGSGRNTGELFF.

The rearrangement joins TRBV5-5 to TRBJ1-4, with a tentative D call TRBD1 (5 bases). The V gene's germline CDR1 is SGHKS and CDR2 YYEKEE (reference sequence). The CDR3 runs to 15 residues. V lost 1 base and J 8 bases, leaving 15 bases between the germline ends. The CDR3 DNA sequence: TGTGCCAGCAGCTTGAGGTTTTCAGGGAAAGAAAAACTGTTTTTT. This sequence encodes CASSLRFSGKEKLFF.

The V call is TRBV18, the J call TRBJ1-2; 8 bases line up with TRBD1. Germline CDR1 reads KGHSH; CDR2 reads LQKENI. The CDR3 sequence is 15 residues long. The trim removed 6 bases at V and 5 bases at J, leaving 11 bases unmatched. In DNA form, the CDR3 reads TGTGCCAGCTCGCGACAGGGGCCGTTGGGGTATGGCTACACCTTC. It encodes CASSRQGPLGYGYTF.

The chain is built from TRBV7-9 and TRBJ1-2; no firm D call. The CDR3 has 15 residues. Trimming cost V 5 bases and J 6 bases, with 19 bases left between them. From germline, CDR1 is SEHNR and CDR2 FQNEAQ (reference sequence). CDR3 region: CASSRRTSVHNGYTF. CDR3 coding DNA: TGTGCCAGCAGCCGCCGCACATCCGTGCACAATGGCTACACCTTC. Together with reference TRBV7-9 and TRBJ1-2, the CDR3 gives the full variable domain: DTGVSQNPRHKITKRGQNVTFRCDPISEHNRLYWYRQTLGQGPEFLTYFQNEAQLEKSRLLSDRFSAERPKGSFSTLEIQRTEQGDSAMYLCASSRRTSVHNGYTFGSGTRLTVV.

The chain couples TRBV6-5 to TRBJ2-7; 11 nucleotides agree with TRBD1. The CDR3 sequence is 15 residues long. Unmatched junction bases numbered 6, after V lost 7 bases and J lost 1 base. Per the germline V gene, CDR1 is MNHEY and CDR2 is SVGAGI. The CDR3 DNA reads TGTGCCAGCATCTCAGGACAGGGGGCATCCTACGAGCAGTACTTC. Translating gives CASISGQGASYEQYF.

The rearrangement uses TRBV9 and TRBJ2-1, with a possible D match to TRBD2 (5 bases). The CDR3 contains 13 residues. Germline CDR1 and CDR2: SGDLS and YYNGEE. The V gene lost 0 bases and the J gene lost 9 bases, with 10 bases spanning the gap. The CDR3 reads CASSVDSGGEQFF. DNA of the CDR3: TGTGCCAGCAGCGTAGACAGCGGAGGTGAGCAGTTCTTC.

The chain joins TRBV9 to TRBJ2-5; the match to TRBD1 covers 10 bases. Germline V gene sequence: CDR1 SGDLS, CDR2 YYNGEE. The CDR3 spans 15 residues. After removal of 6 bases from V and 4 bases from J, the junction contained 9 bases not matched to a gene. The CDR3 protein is CASNPGQGSGETQYF. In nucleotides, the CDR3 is TGTGCCAGCAACCCGGGACAGGGGTCGGGAGAGACCCAGTACTTC.

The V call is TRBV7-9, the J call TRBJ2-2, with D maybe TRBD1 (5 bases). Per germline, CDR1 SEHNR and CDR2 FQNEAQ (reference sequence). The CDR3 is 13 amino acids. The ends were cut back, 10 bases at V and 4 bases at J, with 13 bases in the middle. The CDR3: CAKGQGGTGELFF. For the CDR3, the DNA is TGTGCCAAAGGGCAGGGTGGCACCGGGGAGCTGTTTTTT.

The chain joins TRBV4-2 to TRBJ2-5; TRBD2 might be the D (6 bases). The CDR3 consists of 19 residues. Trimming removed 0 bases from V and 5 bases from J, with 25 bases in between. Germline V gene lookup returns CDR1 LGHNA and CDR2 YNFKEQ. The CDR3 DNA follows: TGTGCCAGCAGCCAAGAGCGTACTAGCCGGAGAGGGAAATGGGAGACCCAGTACTTC. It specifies CASSQERTSRRGKWETQYF.

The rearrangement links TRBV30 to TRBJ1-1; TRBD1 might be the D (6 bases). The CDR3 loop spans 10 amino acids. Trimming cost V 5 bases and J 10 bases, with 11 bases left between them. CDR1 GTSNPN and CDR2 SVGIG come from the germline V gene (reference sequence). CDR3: CAWEGGGAFF. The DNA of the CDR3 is TGTGCCTGGGAGGGGGGGGGAGCTTTCTTT. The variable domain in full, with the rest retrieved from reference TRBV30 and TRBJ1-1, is SQTIHQWPATLVQPVGSPLSLECTVEGTSNPNLYWYRQAAGRGLQLLFYSVGIGQISSEVPQNLSASRPQDRQFILSSKKLLLSDSGFYLCAWEGGGAFFGQGTRLTVV.

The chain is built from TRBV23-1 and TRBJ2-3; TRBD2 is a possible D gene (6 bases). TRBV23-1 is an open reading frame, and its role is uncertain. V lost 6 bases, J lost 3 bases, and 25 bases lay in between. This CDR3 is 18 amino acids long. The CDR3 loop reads CASSPLVFGEDKTDTQYF. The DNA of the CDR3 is TGCGCCAGCAGCCCTTTGGTGTTTGGGGAGGACAAAACAGATACGCAGTATTTT.

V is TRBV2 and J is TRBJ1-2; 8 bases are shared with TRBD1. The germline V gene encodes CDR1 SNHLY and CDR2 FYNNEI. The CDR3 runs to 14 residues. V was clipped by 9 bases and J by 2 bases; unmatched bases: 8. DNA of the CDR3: TGTGCCAGTGGAGGACAGGGAGGAAACTATGGCTACACCTTC. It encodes CASGGQGGNYGYTF.

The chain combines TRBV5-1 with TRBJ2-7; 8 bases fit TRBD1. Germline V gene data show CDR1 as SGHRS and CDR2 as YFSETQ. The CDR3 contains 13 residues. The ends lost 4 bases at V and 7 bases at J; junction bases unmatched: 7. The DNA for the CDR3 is TGCGCCAGCAGCCTGGGACAGGAGAAGGAGCAGTACTTC. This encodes CASSLGQEKEQYF. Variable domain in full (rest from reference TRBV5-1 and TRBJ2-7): KAGVTQTPRYLIKTRGQQVTLSCSPISGHRSVSWYQQTPGQGLQFLFEYFSETQRNKGNFPGRFSGRQFSNSRSEMNVSTLELGDSALYLCASSLGQEKEQYFGPGTRLTVT.

CDR3 protein: CASSFSGGGGYTF. In nucleotides, the CDR3 is TGTGCCAGCAGCTTTTCCGGGGGAGGTGGCTACACCTTC. This rearrangement joins TRBV5-5 to TRBJ1-2; possibly TRBD1 for D (5 bases). V was pared by 2 bases and J by 7 bases, with 12 bases between. Per the germline V gene, CDR1 is SGHKS and CDR2 is YYEKEE (reference sequence). CDR3 size: 13 residues.